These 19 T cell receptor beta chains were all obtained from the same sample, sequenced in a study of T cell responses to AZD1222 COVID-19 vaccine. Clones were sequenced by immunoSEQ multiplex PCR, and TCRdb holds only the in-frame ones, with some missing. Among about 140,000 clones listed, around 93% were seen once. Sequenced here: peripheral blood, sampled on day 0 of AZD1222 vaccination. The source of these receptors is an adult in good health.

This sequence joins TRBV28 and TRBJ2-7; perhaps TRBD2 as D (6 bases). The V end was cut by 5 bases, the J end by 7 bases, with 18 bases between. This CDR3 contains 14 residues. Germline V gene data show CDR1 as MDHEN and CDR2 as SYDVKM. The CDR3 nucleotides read TGTGCCAGCAGTAGCTACACCACGGGGGAGGAGCAGTACTTC. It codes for CASSSYTTGEEQYF.

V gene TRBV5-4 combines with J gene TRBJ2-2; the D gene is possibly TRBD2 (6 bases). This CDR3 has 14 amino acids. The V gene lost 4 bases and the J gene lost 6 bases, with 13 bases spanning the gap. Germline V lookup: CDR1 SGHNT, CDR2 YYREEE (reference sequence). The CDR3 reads CASSNRLDPGELFF. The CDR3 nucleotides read TGTGCCAGCAGCAACAGACTAGACCCCGGGGAGCTGTTTTTT.

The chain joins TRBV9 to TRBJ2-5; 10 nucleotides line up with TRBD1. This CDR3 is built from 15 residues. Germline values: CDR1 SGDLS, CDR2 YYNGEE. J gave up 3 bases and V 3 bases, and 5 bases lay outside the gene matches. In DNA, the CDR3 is TGTGCCAGCAGCGCCTACGGACAGGGGGAAGAGACCCAGTACTTC. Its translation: CASSAYGQGEETQYF.

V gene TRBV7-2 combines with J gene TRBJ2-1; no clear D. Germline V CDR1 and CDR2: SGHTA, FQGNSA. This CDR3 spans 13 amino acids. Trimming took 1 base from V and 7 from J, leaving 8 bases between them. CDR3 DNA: TGTGCCAGCAGCTTAGTAGATGGGAATGAGCAGTTCTTC. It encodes CASSLVDGNEQFF.

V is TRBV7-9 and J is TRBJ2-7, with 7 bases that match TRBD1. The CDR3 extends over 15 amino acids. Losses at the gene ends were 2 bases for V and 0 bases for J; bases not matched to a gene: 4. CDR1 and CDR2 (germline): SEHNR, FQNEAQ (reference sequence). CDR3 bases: TGTGCCAGCAGCTTATCGACAGGGTACTCCTACGAGCAGTACTTC. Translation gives CASSLSTGYSYEQYF.

The CDR3 region is CASNPGQGATGELFF. Here the CDR3 DNA reads TGTGCCAGCAACCCGGGACAGGGGGCCACCGGGGAGCTGTTTTTT. This chain uses TRBV7-9 with TRBJ2-2; 12 nucleotides match TRBD1. The germline CDR1 and CDR2 sequences are SEHNR and FQNEAQ (reference sequence). The CDR3 length is 15 residues. V shed 7 bases and J 4 bases; nucleotides not matched to a gene: 4.

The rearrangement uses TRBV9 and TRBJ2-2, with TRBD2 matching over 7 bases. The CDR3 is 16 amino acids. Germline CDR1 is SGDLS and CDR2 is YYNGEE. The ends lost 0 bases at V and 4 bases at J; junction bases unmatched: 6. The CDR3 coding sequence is TGTGCCAGCAGCGTAGCTAGTCTAGCGGTCACCGGGGAGCTGTTTTTT. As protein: CASSVASLAVTGELFF.

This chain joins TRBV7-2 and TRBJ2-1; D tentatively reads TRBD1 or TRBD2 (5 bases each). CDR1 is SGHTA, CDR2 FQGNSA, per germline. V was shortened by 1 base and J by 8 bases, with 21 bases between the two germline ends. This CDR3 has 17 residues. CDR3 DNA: TGTGCCAGCAGCTTAGTGGGGGTTTACAGGCGATCCGATGAGCAGTTCTTC. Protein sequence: CASSLVGVYRRSDEQFF.

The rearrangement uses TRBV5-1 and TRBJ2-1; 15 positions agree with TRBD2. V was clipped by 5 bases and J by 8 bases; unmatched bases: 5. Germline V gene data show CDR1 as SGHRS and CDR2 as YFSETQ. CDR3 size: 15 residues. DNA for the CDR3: TGCGCCAGCAGTTGGGGACTAGCGGGAGGTGATGAGCAGTTCTTC. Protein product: CASSWGLAGGDEQFF.

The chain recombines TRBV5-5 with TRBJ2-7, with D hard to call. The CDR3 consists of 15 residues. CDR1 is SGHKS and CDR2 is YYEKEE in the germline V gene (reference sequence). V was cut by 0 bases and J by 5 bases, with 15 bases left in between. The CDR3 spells CASSLATWVPDEQYF. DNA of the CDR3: TGTGCCAGCAGCTTGGCTACGTGGGTTCCGGACGAGCAGTACTTC.

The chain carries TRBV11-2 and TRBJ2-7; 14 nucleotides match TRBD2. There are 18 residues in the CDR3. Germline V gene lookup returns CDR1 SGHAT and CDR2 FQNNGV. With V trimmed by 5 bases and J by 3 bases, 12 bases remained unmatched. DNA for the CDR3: TGTGCCAGCAGCCCCAAAAGGACTAGCGGGAGGCCGTTCTACGAGCAGTACTTC. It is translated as CASSPKRTSGRPFYEQYF.

As DNA, the CDR3 is TGTGCCAGCAGCTCTCAGGGGCATCAGCCCCAGCATTTT. It translates to CASSSQGHQPQHF. This chain connects TRBV7-2 to TRBJ1-5, with a possible D match to TRBD1 (6 bases). The V end was cut by 4 bases, the J end by 5 bases, with 9 bases between. Germline values: CDR1 SGHTA, CDR2 FQGNSA. CDR3 size: 13 residues.

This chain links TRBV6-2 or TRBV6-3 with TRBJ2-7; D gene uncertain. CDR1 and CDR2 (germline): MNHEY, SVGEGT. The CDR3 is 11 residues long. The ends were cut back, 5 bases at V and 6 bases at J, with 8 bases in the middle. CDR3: CASSHFAEQYF. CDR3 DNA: TGTGCCAGCAGTCATTTCGCCGAGCAGTACTTC.

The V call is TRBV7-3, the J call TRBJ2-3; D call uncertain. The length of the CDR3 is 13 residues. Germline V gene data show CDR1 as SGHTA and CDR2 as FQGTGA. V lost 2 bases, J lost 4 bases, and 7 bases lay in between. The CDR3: CASSLPPADTQYF. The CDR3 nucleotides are TGTGCCAGCAGCTTACCCCCGGCAGATACGCAGTATTTT.

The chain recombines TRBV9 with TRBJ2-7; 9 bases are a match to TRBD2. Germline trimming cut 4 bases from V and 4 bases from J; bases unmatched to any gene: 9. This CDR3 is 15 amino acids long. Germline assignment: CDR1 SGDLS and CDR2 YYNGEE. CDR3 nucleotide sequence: TGTGCCAGCAGCCTAGGCTCTAGCGGGATGTACGAGCAGTACTTC. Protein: CASSLGSSGMYEQYF.

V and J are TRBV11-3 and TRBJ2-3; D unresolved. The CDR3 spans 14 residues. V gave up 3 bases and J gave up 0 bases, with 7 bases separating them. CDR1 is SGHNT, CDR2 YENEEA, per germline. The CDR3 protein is CASSFSSSTDTQYF. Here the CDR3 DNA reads TGTGCCAGCAGCTTCTCGAGCAGCACAGATACGCAGTATTTT.

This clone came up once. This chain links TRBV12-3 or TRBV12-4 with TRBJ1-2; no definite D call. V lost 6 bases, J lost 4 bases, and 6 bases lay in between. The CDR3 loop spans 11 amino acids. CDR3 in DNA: TGTGCCAGCAGCTCCCCCTATGGCTACACCTTC. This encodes CASSSPYGYTF.

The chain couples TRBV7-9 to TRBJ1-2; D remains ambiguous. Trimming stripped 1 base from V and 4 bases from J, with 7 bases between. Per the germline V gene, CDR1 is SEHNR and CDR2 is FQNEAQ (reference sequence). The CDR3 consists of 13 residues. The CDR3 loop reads CASSLEELYGYTF. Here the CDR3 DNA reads TGTGCCAGCAGCTTAGAGGAGCTCTATGGCTACACCTTC.

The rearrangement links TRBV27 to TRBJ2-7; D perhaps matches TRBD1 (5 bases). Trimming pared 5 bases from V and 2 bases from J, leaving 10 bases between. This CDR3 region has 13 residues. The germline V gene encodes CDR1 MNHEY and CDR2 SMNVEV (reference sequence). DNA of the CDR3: TGTGCCAGCAGTCCCCTAGGGGCCTACGAGCAGTACTTC. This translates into CASSPLGAYEQYF.